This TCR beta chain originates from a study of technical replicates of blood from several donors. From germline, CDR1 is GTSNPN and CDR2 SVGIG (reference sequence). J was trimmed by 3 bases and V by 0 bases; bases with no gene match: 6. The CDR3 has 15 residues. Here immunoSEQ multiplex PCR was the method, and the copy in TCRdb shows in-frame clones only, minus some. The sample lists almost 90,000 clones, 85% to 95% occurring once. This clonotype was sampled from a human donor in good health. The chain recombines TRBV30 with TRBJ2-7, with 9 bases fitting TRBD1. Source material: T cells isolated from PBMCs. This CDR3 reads CAWSVTGQGYYEQYF. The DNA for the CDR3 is TGTGCCTGGAGTGTTACAGGACAGGGGTACTACGAGCAGTACTTC.